The 32 T cell receptor beta chains below were found in one sample sequenced in a study of blood T cells in healthy people across ages. The authors ran a second PCR of roughly 6 to 12 cycles using a sample-barcoded 5' primer and a J-beta primer mix. Each CDR3 protein gets one entry after TCRdb re-called the 5' RACE reads with MiXCR. Here the sample spans about 640,000 distinct CDR3 sequences, 45% to 65% being singletons. Sequenced sample: blood. These receptors came from a man aged 55-75 years in good health.

DNA of the CDR3: TGTGCCAGCAGTGGTAGTGGGCAGGGCGGGTATAGCAATCAGCCCCAGCATTTT. Its translation is CASSGSGQGGYSNQPQHF. This chain uses TRBV2 with TRBJ1-5; D may be TRBD1 (5 bases). The CDR3 has 18 residues. Germline V gene sequence: CDR1 SNHLY, CDR2 FYNNEI. Between the trimmed V and J ends, which lost 4 bases and 0 bases, there was a span of 19 bases.

The V gene is TRBV28, the J gene TRBJ2-7; D unclear. V was pared by 8 bases and J by 2 bases, with 16 bases between. CDR1 is MDHEN, CDR2 SYDVKM, per germline. This CDR3 is 14 amino acids long. CDR3 loop: CASHIDRVPYEQYF. The CDR3 DNA sequence: TGTGCCAGCCACATCGATAGGGTGCCCTACGAGCAGTACTTC. Filled out from reference TRBV28 and TRBJ2-7, the complete variable domain reads DVKVTQSSRYLVKRTGEKVFLECVQDMDHENMFWYRQDPGLGLRLIYFSYDVKMKEKGDIPEGYSVSREKKERFSLILESASTNQTSMYLCASHIDRVPYEQYFGPGTRLTVT.

V and J are TRBV6-5 and TRBJ2-5; D remains ambiguous. V was trimmed by 7 bases and J by 0 bases, leaving 6 bases between them. From germline, CDR1 is MNHEY and CDR2 SVGAGI. The CDR3 is made up of 12 amino acids. The CDR3 bases are TGTGCCAGCACTAGGGACCAAGAGACCCAGTACTTC. Protein sequence: CASTRDQETQYF.

The chain couples TRBV20-1 to TRBJ1-6; D call uncertain. The CDR3 runs to 12 residues. Germline loops: CDR1 DFQATT, CDR2 SNEGSKA (reference sequence). Trimming left V 0 bases short and J 15 bases short, with 12 bases between. This CDR3 reads CSARDSGCFLHF. The CDR3 DNA is TGCAGTGCTAGAGATTCGGGATGTTTCCTCCACTTT.

This clonotype has a count of ten or more. The rearrangement links TRBV4-1 to TRBJ1-2; maybe TRBD1 (6 bases). The V gene lost 4 bases and the J gene lost 8 bases, with 17 bases spanning the gap. This CDR3 has 14 amino acids. The germline V gene encodes CDR1 MGHRA and CDR2 YSYEKL. CDR3 protein: CASSPGTGAGGYTF. The CDR3 region has the DNA TGCGCCAGCAGCCCCGGAACGGGGGCCGGGGGCTACACCTTC.

V gene TRBV10-3 combines with J gene TRBJ2-7, with a possible D match to TRBD2 (5 bases). Germline V gene lookup returns CDR1 ENHRY and CDR2 SYGVKD. Trimming pared 6 bases from V and 0 bases from J, leaving 12 bases between. The CDR3 has 14 amino acids. CDR3 sequence reads: CAIRPLAASYEQYF. The CDR3, as DNA: TGTGCCATCAGGCCCCTAGCTGCCTCCTACGAGCAGTACTTC.

With regard to this clonotype: Germline is not matched at one junction end, which may reflect a read error. This chain connects TRBV24-1 to TRBJ2-3; 11 bases match TRBD2. The CDR3 totals 15 residues. The V gene's germline CDR1 is KGHDR and CDR2 SFDVKD. The CDR3 coding sequence is TGTGCCACCAGCCTAGCGGGGGGTAGTACAGATGCGCAGTATTTT. Translation: CATSLAGGSTDAQYF.

This chain's CDR3 is CASSLVSGGLYEQYF. The CDR3, as DNA: TGTGCCAGCAGCTTAGTCAGCGGGGGGTTGTACGAGCAGTACTTC. The rearrangement uses TRBV7-2 and TRBJ2-7; 9 positions match TRBD2. Losses at the gene ends were 1 base for V and 4 bases for J; bases not matched to a gene: 5. Germline values: CDR1 SGHTA, CDR2 FQGNSA. The CDR3 runs 15 residues.

The chain links TRBV15 to TRBJ1-5; the D is unclear. The CDR3 runs 12 residues. Trimming took 0 bases from V and 3 from J, leaving 0 bases between them. The germline gives CDR1 LNHNV, CDR2 YYDKDF (reference sequence). The CDR3 region has the DNA TGTGCCACCAGCAGAGACAATCAGCCCCAGCATTTT. It is translated as CATSRDNQPQHF.

This clonotype has only a few counts. This chain uses TRBV7-2 with TRBJ2-4; tentatively, D is TRBD1 or TRBD2 (5 bases each). The J call may not be correct, given that the DNA end is closer to TRBJ2-5. Germline values: CDR1 SGHTA, CDR2 FQGNSA. There are 14 residues in the CDR3. The CDR3 DNA reads as TGTGCCAGCAGCTTAGAGAGAGGGACGGGGACCCAGTACTTC. Its translation: CASSLERGTGTQYF.

The rearrangement links TRBV10-3 to TRBJ2-3; the D is unclear. Germline V gives CDR1 ENHRY, CDR2 SYGVKD. This CDR3 contains 15 residues. V gave up 4 bases and J gave up 2 bases, with 13 bases separating them. CDR3 coding DNA: TGTGCCATCAGTGGAACCGGGCCCGACACAGATACGCAGTATTTT. Residues: CAISGTGPDTDTQYF.

The chain has TRBV7-6 and TRBJ2-1; TRBD1 is a possible D gene (5 bases). The CDR3 runs 14 residues. V lost 4 bases and J lost 3, with 10 bases in between. Germline V gene data show CDR1 as SGHVS and CDR2 as FNYEAQ. The CDR3 region has the DNA TGTGCCAGCAGCTCCCTGACAGACTACAATGAGCAGTTCTTC. This gives the protein CASSSLTDYNEQFF.

CDR3 DNA sequence: TGTGCCAGCACCCCAGGGACAGGCGACTACACCTTC. Translation: CASTPGTGDYTF. The chain couples TRBV6-5 to TRBJ1-2; 8 bases are a match to TRBD1. The germline gives CDR1 MNHEY, CDR2 SVGAGI. V was pared by 7 bases and J by 10 bases, with 8 bases of the junction left unmatched. The CDR3 spans 12 residues.

The rearrangement joins TRBV5-1 to TRBJ1-2, with a tentative D call TRBD1 (5 bases). CDR1 SGHRS and CDR2 YFSETQ come from the germline V gene. The CDR3 is 16 amino acids. V lost 0 bases, J lost 2 bases, and 14 bases lay in between. The CDR3 DNA is TGCGCCAGCAGCTTGGGGGGGGACGCGGGAAACTATGGCTACACCTTC. Amino acid sequence: CASSLGGDAGNYGYTF.

The chain employs TRBV28 and TRBJ2-1; a weak D match, TRBD2 (7 bases). Germline V gives CDR1 MDHEN, CDR2 SYDVKM. Trimming took off 8 bases at V and 1 base at J, with 12 bases between the two ends. The CDR3 consists of 14 residues. The CDR3 reads CASAGGPSYNEQFF. CDR3 DNA sequence: TGTGCCAGCGCCGGGGGGCCTTCCTACAATGAGCAGTTCTTC. The entire variable domain, with the rest obtained from reference TRBV28 and TRBJ2-1, is as follows: DVKVTQSSRYLVKRTGEKVFLECVQDMDHENMFWYRQDPGLGLRLIYFSYDVKMKEKGDIPEGYSVSREKKERFSLILESASTNQTSMYLCASAGGPSYNEQFFGPGTRLTVL.

This clonotype was picked up many times. The chain recombines TRBV5-1 with TRBJ2-3, with D possibly TRBD1 on 5 matching bases. The germline CDR1 and CDR2 sequences are SGHRS and YFSETQ. The V end was cut by 1 base, the J end by 0 bases, with 12 bases between. The CDR3 contains 16 residues. CDR3 DNA sequence: TGCGCCAGCAGCTTGTGGGGCACATATAGCACAGATACGCAGTATTTT. It yields the protein CASSLWGTYSTDTQYF.

In this sample, this clonotype turned up a few times. This rearrangement joins TRBV3-1 to TRBJ2-5; D possibly corresponds to TRBD2 (5 bases). This CDR3 spans 15 amino acids. The germline CDR1 and CDR2 sequences are LGHDT and YNNKEL (reference sequence). The V end was cut by 6 bases, the J end by 5 bases, with 19 bases between. CDR3 in DNA: TGTGCCAGCAGTGGTCTAGCTGGTGTCTGGGAGACCCAGTACTTC. Its protein is CASSGLAGVWETQYF.

This clonotype has a handful of counts. The V call is TRBV18, the J call TRBJ2-1; TRBD2 matches at 8 bases. Germline CDR1 KGHSH, CDR2 LQKENI. V gave up 3 bases and J gave up 3 bases; unmatched junction bases: 7. CDR3 length: 16 residues. The CDR3: CASSPGGGLVYNEQFF. CDR3 in DNA: TGTGCCAGCTCACCGGGCGGGGGGCTCGTCTACAATGAGCAGTTCTTC.

This chain connects TRBV4-2 to TRBJ2-7; 14 bases line up with TRBD2. The CDR3 loop spans 15 amino acids. V shed 5 bases and J 4 bases; nucleotides not matched to a gene: 4. CDR1 and CDR2 from the germline V gene are LGHNA and YNFKEQ. The CDR3 DNA is TGTGCCAGCAGCACCGGACTAGCGGGAGGTTACGAGCAGTACTTC. Translation: CASSTGLAGGYEQYF.

There are a few counts of this clonotype. This chain links TRBV29-1 with TRBJ2-2, with 8 positions matching TRBD2. The CDR3 runs to 13 residues. From germline, CDR1 is SQVTM and CDR2 ANQGSEA. V lost 4 bases, J lost 4 bases, and 2 bases stayed unmatched. CDR3 amino acids: CSVGGGSTGELFF. The CDR3 nucleotides are TGCAGCGTTGGCGGGGGGAGCACCGGGGAGCTGTTTTTT.

The CDR3 DNA follows: TGTGCCAGCACCACTGACGGGGGTAGTAACTATGGCTACACCTTC. It yields the protein CASTTDGGSNYGYTF. This rearrangement joins TRBV12-3 or TRBV12-4 to TRBJ1-2, with D possibly TRBD1 on 5 matching bases. CDR3 length: 15 amino acids. V was pared by 7 bases and J by 1 base, with 16 bases between.

This clonotype was recorded once. CDR3 protein: CASSLGAGKSTNYGYTF. The CDR3 nucleotides read TGTGCCAGCAGTTTAGGGGCAGGGAAGAGCACTAACTATGGCTACACCTTC. The genes are TRBV12-3 or TRBV12-4 and TRBJ1-2, with D maybe TRBD1 (5 bases). The CDR3 has 17 amino acids. The V and J ends lost 1 base and 0 bases respectively, with 15 bases between them.

In this sample, this clonotype turned up once. The CDR3 spells CASRDSGGETQFF. CDR3 nucleotide sequence: TGTGCCAGCAGGGATAGCGGGGGAGAGACCCAGTTCTTC. The rearrangement uses TRBV2 and TRBJ2-1; 9 bases are a match to TRBD2. The CDR3 is made up of 13 amino acids. V lost 6 bases and J lost 13; bases outside the gene matches: 10. The germline V gene has CDR1 SNHLY and CDR2 FYNNEI.

The chain recombines TRBV12-3 or TRBV12-4 with TRBJ1-1; TRBD1 matches at 7 bases. V lost 6 bases to trimming and J lost 6 bases; unmatched junction nucleotides: 7. The CDR3 length is 13 residues. The CDR3 DNA follows: TGTGCCAGCAGGGAGACAGGGTCGCCTGAAGCTTTCTTT. Translating gives CASRETGSPEAFF.

V gene TRBV5-4 combines with J gene TRBJ2-5; unclear D gene. There are 13 residues in the CDR3. Germline CDR1 is SGHNT and CDR2 is YYREEE (reference sequence). V shed 4 bases and J shed 1 base, with 8 bases lying between them. The CDR3: CASSIPLQETQYF. CDR3 coding DNA: TGTGCCAGCAGCATCCCGCTCCAAGAGACCCAGTACTTC.

The chain employs TRBV6-1 and TRBJ2-1; D is unclear. The V end was cut by 4 bases, the J end by 11 bases, with 9 bases between. The germline V gene has CDR1 MNHNS and CDR2 SASEGT. This CDR3 has 11 amino acids. The CDR3 sequence is CASSVAYQQFF. The DNA for the CDR3 is TGTGCCAGCAGTGTCGCTTACCAGCAGTTCTTC.

The table lists this clonotype with a few counts. The rearrangement joins TRBV28 to TRBJ2-7; D is ambiguous. The V gene's germline CDR1 is MDHEN and CDR2 SYDVKM. The V and J ends lost 5 bases and 3 bases respectively, with 8 bases between them. The CDR3 loop spans 12 amino acids. The CDR3 region is CASSILGYEQYF. CDR3 coding DNA: TGTGCCAGCAGTATACTTGGCTACGAGCAGTACTTC.

This clonotype was seen a handful of times. The chain combines TRBV4-1 with TRBJ1-4, with D unclear. The length of the CDR3 is 16 residues. Looked up from germline, CDR1 is MGHRA and CDR2 is YSYEKL. Trimming left V 3 bases short and J 3 bases short, with 14 bases between. CDR3 sequence reads: CASSQRRPQANEKLFF. The CDR3 DNA reads TGCGCCAGCAGCCAGCGTCGGCCTCAAGCTAATGAAAAACTGTTTTTT.

V usage is TRBV9 and J usage is TRBJ2-2; D gene ambiguous. From germline, CDR1 is SGDLS and CDR2 YYNGEE. This CDR3 comprises 13 residues. V gave up 3 bases and J gave up 4 bases, with 7 bases separating them. The CDR3 bases are TGTGCCAGCAGCGACGGGTTCACCGGGGAGCTGTTTTTT. Its protein is CASSDGFTGELFF.

The rearrangement joins TRBV4-2 to TRBJ1-4; no firm D call. The CDR3 loop spans 15 amino acids. Trimming left V 4 bases short and J 4 bases short, with 13 bases between. CDR1 is LGHNA and CDR2 is YNFKEQ in the germline V gene. The DNA for the CDR3 is TGTGCCAGCAGCCCGGGAACGGAGTTTAATGAAAAACTGTTTTTT. This sequence encodes CASSPGTEFNEKLFF.

The chain uses TRBV28 and TRBJ2-5; 7 bases fit TRBD1. The CDR3 runs 16 residues. Germline-derived CDR1 and CDR2 are MDHEN and SYDVKM. V was pared by 6 bases and J by 1 base, with 11 bases of the junction left unmatched. The CDR3 sequence: CASSPAGTEGQETQYF. CDR3 in DNA: TGTGCCAGCAGCCCGGCCGGGACAGAGGGCCAAGAGACCCAGTACTTC.

This clonotype has only a few counts. V and J are TRBV29-1 and TRBJ1-2; 10 bases fit TRBD1. V shed 6 bases, J shed 7 bases, and the junction held 14 bases outside the gene matches. Germline V gene data show CDR1 as SQVTM and CDR2 as ANQGSEA. This CDR3 has 15 residues. CDR3 in amino acids: CSVDSGTGDPGGYTF. The CDR3 nucleotides are TGCAGCGTAGACTCCGGGACAGGGGATCCCGGTGGCTACACCTTC.